This entry concerns a single TCR beta chain. This clone was counted between two and nine times. No antigen is known for it. Base qualities are missing; no much larger clone stands one base away. Each collaborating institution followed its own protocols to collect whole blood in K2EDTA tubes. Collaborator samples were shipped for TCRbeta analysis as frozen whole blood, isolated PBMCs, or DNA extracted from either sample type. This entry is derived from a study of blood T cell repertoires in COVID-19 (TCRdb year 2020). Some background on the complete study: Collaborator samples came from the United States, Italy and Spain and covered acute and convalescent phases of COVID-19. The material from the prospective study consisted of cDNA or gDNA derived from T cells, B-cell-depleted T cells, or PBMCs. The repertoires were made available in a free public database intended to serve as a resource for research on the immune response to SARS-CoV-2. The dataset comprised deeply sampled blood TCRbeta repertoires from subjects exposed to, actively infected with, or recovered from COVID-19. The samples were drawn from two sources: the first 160 participants of the ongoing ImmuneRACE study, and 1,000 to 1,500 subjects contributed by 6 global collaborators. Sample metadata almost always included a de-identified subject ID, COVID-19 status, age in years and sex. Where available, HLA class I and class II types were taken from metadata supplied by the sample provider and were not determined by assay-based typing. The paper as a whole reports these results and caveats: The amount of clinical and demographic metadata varied by source and participant and was provided uncurated.

The germline V gene yields SGHDN for CDR1 and FVKESK for CDR2. The germline ends are 5 bases apart after V is trimmed by 0 bases and J by 0 bases. Measured from the cysteine to the phenylalanine, the CDR3 is 14 residues long. The sequence is cut down to CDR3 DNA, 42 bases in frame from base 1. TCRbeta CDR3 regions were amplified from genomic DNA using the immunoSEQ Assay, a bias-controlled multiplex PCR. The authors' pipeline ran thus. The number of nucleated cells in each sample was estimated by amplification of reference gene primers within the assay. To quantify the absolute abundance of each unique TCRbeta CDR3 rearrangement, sequence reads were collapsed and filtered. Productive Simpson clonality was computed per sample as the square root of Simpson's diversity index over productive rearrangements. Held by TCRdb, this immuneACCESS table contains in-frame sequences only and omits some clones. Under half of the omission traces to an unresolved V gene where checked; the cause of the rest is unknown. Clone size and the V and J calls come from that table; the DNA yielded D and trimming. This sample is represented by 95,000 to 150,000 clones; 70% to 85% of them were singletons. The leading ten clones occupy approximately 4.9% of the sample.

The sample consisted of peripheral blood. The chain is assembled from TRBV14 and TRBJ1-2; the D gene is not confidently resolved. The sequence derives from a woman aged 70-85 years with acute or convalescent COVID-19. The CDR3 sequence is CASSQERANYGYTF. The nucleotides read TGTGCCAGCAGCCAAGAGAGAGCTAACTATGGCTACACCTTC.